Following are 19 T cell receptor beta chains from one sample sequenced in a study of blood T cell repertoires in COVID-19. Using immunoSEQ multiplex PCR, the repertoire was profiled, and TCRdb retains in-frame clones only, with some absent. This repertoire shows roughly 200,000 clones, about three quarters found once; its top ten account for approximately 9%. The sequencing sample was made of peripheral blood. Receptor source: a woman aged 50 to 60 with active or convalescent COVID-19.

The chain is built from TRBV1 and TRBJ2-1; the table assigns TRBD1, which was not confirmed against the DNA. TRBV1 is marked as a pseudogene. The CDR3 spans 16 residues. The CDR3 loop is CTSYYPGQGAGNEQFF. The CDR3 DNA reads TGCACCAGCTATTATCCAGGGCAGGGGGCGGGTAATGAGCAGTTCTTC.

The V call is TRBV19, the J call TRBJ1-6; possibly TRBD1 for D (6 bases). V was cut by 6 bases and J by 7 bases, with 13 bases left in between. Looked up from germline, CDR1 is LNHDA and CDR2 is SQIVND (reference sequence). The CDR3 contains 14 residues. The chain's CDR3 is CASRQGSNNSPLHF. Written as DNA, the CDR3 is TGTGCCAGTAGACAGGGATCAAACAATTCACCCCTCCACTTT.

V and J are TRBV21-1 and TRBJ1-5; the table's D call, TRBD1, was not checked against the DNA. TRBV21-1 is a pseudogene. The CDR3 contains 20 residues. Here the CDR3 reads CASSKGKTGFSRVSNQPQHF. Here the CDR3 DNA reads TGTGCCAGCAGCAAAGGGAAAACAGGGTTTTCTCGGGTGAGCAATCAGCCCCAGCATTTT.

The chain uses TRBV7-2 and TRBJ2-1; TRBD2 is a possible D gene (5 bases). There are 15 residues in the CDR3. Germline V gives CDR1 SGHTA, CDR2 FQGNSA. Trimming took 0 bases from V and 2 from J, leaving 8 bases between them. CDR3 loop: CASSLAGAAYNEQFF. DNA of the CDR3: TGTGCCAGCAGCTTAGCGGGAGCCGCCTACAATGAGCAGTTCTTC.

The CDR3 loop is CASSQGLAVSETQYF. The CDR3 bases are TGCGCCAGCAGCCAAGGACTAGCGGTTTCAGAGACCCAGTACTTC. The chain couples TRBV4-3 to TRBJ2-5, with TRBD2 matching over 9 bases. Unmatched junction bases numbered 4, after V lost 1 base and J lost 4 bases. CDR1 and CDR2 from the germline V gene are LGHNA and YSLEER. The CDR3 loop spans 15 amino acids.

J is TRBJ1-4 and V is TRBV18, with TRBD1 matching 8 bases. Germline V lookup: CDR1 KGHSH, CDR2 LQKENI. V lost 4 bases, J lost 7 bases, and 8 bases stayed unmatched. The CDR3 runs 15 residues. CDR3 residues: CASSRQGAETEKLFF. CDR3 DNA sequence: TGTGCCAGCTCACGGCAGGGGGCTGAGACTGAAAAACTGTTTTTT.

The rearrangement uses TRBV7-6 and TRBJ2-5; 8 bases are a match to TRBD1. Germline CDR1 SGHVS, CDR2 FNYEAQ. V dropped 0 bases and J dropped 6; count of bases not matched to a gene: 6. This CDR3 has 15 amino acids. The CDR3 spells CASSLAGGQAQTQYF. CDR3 nucleotides: TGTGCCAGCAGCTTAGCGGGGGGACAGGCTCAGACCCAGTACTTC.

This sequence joins TRBV7-3 and TRBJ2-3, with D maybe TRBD2 (5 bases). The CDR3 loop spans 14 amino acids. V was cut by 3 bases and J by 2 bases, with 9 bases left in between. In germline, CDR1 is SGHTA, CDR2 FQGTGA. The CDR3 DNA reads TGTGCCAGCAGCTTCTCTGACTACACAGATACGCAGTATTTT. It encodes CASSFSDYTDTQYF.

V usage is TRBV5-1 and J usage is TRBJ1-2; D is unresolved. Germline assignment: CDR1 SGHRS and CDR2 YFSETQ. Trimming left V 1 base short and J 2 bases short, with 18 bases between. The CDR3 runs to 17 residues. The CDR3 DNA reads as TGCGCCAGCAGCTTGCCCCCCCCCAATGGAGCCAACTATGGCTACACCTTC. Translating gives CASSLPPPNGANYGYTF. Using reference TRBV5-1 and TRBJ1-2 for the parts outside the CDR3, the full variable domain is KAGVTQTPRYLIKTRGQQVTLSCSPISGHRSVSWYQQTPGQGLQFLFEYFSETQRNKGNFPGRFSGRQFSNSRSEMNVSTLELGDSALYLCASSLPPPNGANYGYTFGSGTRLTVV.

This chain joins TRBV14 and TRBJ1-1, with a weak D call TRBD1 (5 bases). The CDR3 has 12 amino acids. Germline CDR1 is SGHDN and CDR2 is FVKESK. The ends were cut back, 4 bases at V and 6 bases at J, with 9 bases in the middle. In DNA form, the CDR3 reads TGTGCCAGCAGCCCAGGGTTTGCTGAAGCTTTCTTT. It is translated as CASSPGFAEAFF.

This clone was found a few times. V is TRBV23-1 and J is TRBJ2-1, with TRBD1 matching over 11 bases. TRBV23-1 is placed among ORFs of uncertain function. The CDR3 runs 15 residues. Losses at the gene ends were 11 bases for V and 8 bases for J; bases not matched to a gene: 14. Written as DNA, the CDR3 is TGCGCCCCTAAAATGTCGGGACAGGGGGTGGATGAGCAGTTCTTC. It translates to CAPKMSGQGVDEQFF.

The chain has TRBV10-3 and TRBJ2-3; D is ambiguous. V was shortened by 3 bases and J by 1 base, with 11 bases between the two germline ends. The CDR3 has 15 amino acids. CDR1 ENHRY and CDR2 SYGVKD come from the germline V gene. The CDR3 nucleotides are TGTGCCATCAGTGATGAGTCGTTGCGCACAGATACGCAGTATTTT. Translated: CAISDESLRTDTQYF.

The V gene is TRBV5-8, the J gene TRBJ2-5; possibly TRBD1 for D (6 bases). Trimming stripped 2 bases from V and 5 bases from J, with 13 bases between. The germline V gene encodes CDR1 SGHTS and CDR2 YDEGEE. This CDR3 region has 14 residues. CDR3 DNA sequence: TGTGCCAGCAGCTTCCCAACAGGGTTCGAGACCCAGTACTTC. Translating it yields CASSFPTGFETQYF.

The table lists this clone with many counts. The gene calls are TRBV9 and TRBJ2-7; weak D call: TRBD2 (7 bases). There are 12 residues in the CDR3. Trimming took off 9 bases at V and 3 bases at J, with 13 bases between the two ends. Germline V gene lookup returns CDR1 SGDLS and CDR2 YYNGEE. The CDR3 DNA is TGTGCCACTCAAAGGGGGGGCTACGAGCAGTACTTC. Encoded protein: CATQRGGYEQYF.

The chain recombines TRBV25-1 with TRBJ1-1; 8 positions match TRBD1. The length of the CDR3 is 16 residues. The V gene's germline CDR1 is MGHDK and CDR2 SYGVNS. V lost 2 bases to trimming and J lost 7 bases; unmatched junction nucleotides: 12. The CDR3 DNA reads TGTGCCAGCAGTGAAAACGAATTGGGGACAGGAAGTGAAGCTTTCTTT. It codes for CASSENELGTGSEAFF.

The chain uses TRBV4-1 and TRBJ2-1; a weak D match, TRBD2 (6 bases). CDR3 length: 18 residues. V lost 0 bases and J lost 3, with 18 bases in between. The V gene's germline CDR1 is MGHRA and CDR2 YSYEKL. The chain's CDR3 is CASSQEAIPSVSYNEQFF. CDR3 bases: TGCGCCAGCAGCCAAGAGGCGATTCCTAGCGTAAGCTACAATGAGCAGTTCTTC.

The chain is built from TRBV10-3 and TRBJ2-3; D not certain. CDR1 ENHRY and CDR2 SYGVKD come from the germline V gene. V lost 2 bases and J lost 0, with 6 bases in between. The CDR3 has 14 amino acids. CDR3 region: CAISETASTDTQYF. The CDR3 region has the DNA TGTGCCATCAGTGAGACTGCAAGCACAGATACGCAGTATTTT.

This clone was counted only a few times. This chain uses TRBV6-5 with TRBJ1-1, with 7 bases matching TRBD1. From germline, CDR1 is MNHEY and CDR2 SVGAGI. V shed 8 bases and J 4 bases; nucleotides not matched to a gene: 7. The CDR3 consists of 13 residues. The CDR3 DNA is TGTGCCAGCGGGGACAGAGGTGCCACTGAAGCTTTCTTT. This translates into CASGDRGATEAFF.

The chain links TRBV2 to TRBJ1-1; TRBD1 matches at 7 bases. Germline V gives CDR1 SNHLY, CDR2 FYNNEI. The CDR3 runs 14 residues. Trimming cost V 6 bases and J 7 bases; bases outside gene matches: 11. CDR3 loop: CASRVPQGDSEAFF. The CDR3 DNA reads TGTGCCAGCAGAGTCCCCCAGGGGGATAGTGAAGCTTTCTTT.